These 3 T cell receptor beta chains were all obtained from the same sample, sequenced in a study of T cells in Graves' hyperthyroidism and ophthalmopathy. RNA transcripts provided the source from which TCR beta CDR3 regions were amplified. Primed by the HTBI set, a first-round RT-PCR was run on the TCR CDR3. TCRdb itself ran the multiplex PCR reads through MiXCR, one entry per CDR3 protein. The sample lists roughly 740,000 distinct CDR3 sequences; over 15% were seen once. The sample was blood. Every receptor here comes from a man aged 18 to 29 with Graves' hyperthyroidism.

This clonotype was counted at least ten times. This sequence joins TRBV7-2 and TRBJ2-3; TRBD1 might be the D (6 bases). Trimming took 0 bases from V and 1 from J, leaving 8 bases between them. The germline CDR1 and CDR2 sequences are SGHTA and FQGNSA. The CDR3 is 15 residues long. The DNA for the CDR3 is TGTGCCAGCAGCTTAGCACAGGGAGGCACAGATACGCAGTATTTT. Its translation: CASSLAQGGTDTQYF.

This clonotype was recorded only once. The gene calls are TRBV14 and TRBJ2-7, with D perhaps matching TRBD1 (5 bases). The CDR3 extends over 14 amino acids. V was trimmed by 0 bases and J by 9 bases, leaving 15 bases between them. CDR1 and CDR2 (germline): SGHDN, FVKESK. The CDR3 nucleotides read TGTGCCAGCAGCCAAGATTACTCAGGGCTAGTGCAGTACTTC. This sequence encodes CASSQDYSGLVQYF.

The chain recombines TRBV9 with TRBJ2-2; possible D gene TRBD1, 6 bases. V was clipped by 1 base and J by 4 bases, with 20 bases between them. The germline V gene encodes CDR1 SGDLS and CDR2 YYNGEE. The CDR3 is 18 amino acids. The CDR3 DNA is TGTGCCAGCAGCGTATCGTTAATGGGGCAGGGGAGCACCGGGGAGCTGTTTTTT. Amino acids: CASSVSLMGQGSTGELFF.